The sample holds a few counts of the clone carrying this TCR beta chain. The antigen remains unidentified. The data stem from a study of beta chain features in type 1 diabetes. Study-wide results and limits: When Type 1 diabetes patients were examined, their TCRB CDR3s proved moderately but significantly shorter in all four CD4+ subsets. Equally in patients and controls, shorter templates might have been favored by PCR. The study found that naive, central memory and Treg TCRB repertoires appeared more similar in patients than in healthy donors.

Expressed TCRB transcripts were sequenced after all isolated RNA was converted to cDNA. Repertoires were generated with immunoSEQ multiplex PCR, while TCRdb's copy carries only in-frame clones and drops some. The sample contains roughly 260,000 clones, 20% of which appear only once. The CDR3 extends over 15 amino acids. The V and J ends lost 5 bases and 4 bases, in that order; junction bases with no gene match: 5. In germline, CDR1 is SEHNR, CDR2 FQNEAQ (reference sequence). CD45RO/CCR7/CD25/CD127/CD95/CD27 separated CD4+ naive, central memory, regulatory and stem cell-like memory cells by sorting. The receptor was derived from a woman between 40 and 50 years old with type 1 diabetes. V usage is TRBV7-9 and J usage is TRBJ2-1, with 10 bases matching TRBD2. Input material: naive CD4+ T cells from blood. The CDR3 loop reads CASSETSGNYNEQFF. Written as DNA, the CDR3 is TGTGCCAGCAGCGAAACTAGCGGGAATTACAATGAGCAGTTCTTC.